Reported below is one T cell receptor (beta chain). This sample stems from a study of blood T cell repertoires in COVID-19. Looking at the study overall: T cells, B-cell-depleted T cells, or PBMCs provided the cDNA or gDNA that served as material.

Here immunoSEQ multiplex PCR was the method, and the copy in TCRdb shows in-frame clones only, minus some. This sample yields 140,000 to 150,000 clones, of which more than 70% are seen a single time; approximately 2.4% belongs to the top ten. Input material: peripheral blood. This TCR derives from a human donor in a cohort sampled during active COVID-19.

The CDR3 protein is CASSLPNRGGYTF. Written as DNA, the CDR3 is TGTGCCAGCAGCTTGCCCAACAGGGGGGGCTACACCTTC. The V call is TRBV5-5, the J call TRBJ1-2, with 8 bases that match TRBD1. CDR1 and CDR2 from the germline V gene are SGHKS and YYEKEE (reference sequence). This CDR3 contains 13 residues. Trimming removed 1 base from V and 8 bases from J; junction bases left unmatched: 4.